This TCR beta chain was recorded in a study of blood T cell repertoires in COVID-19. Study-level background: Samples taken during acute and convalescent COVID-19 were collected in the United States, Italy and Spain.

Some clones are missing from TCRdb's copy, which holds only in-frame ones; the method was immunoSEQ multiplex PCR. In the table there are under 100,000 clones, approximately 78% of which are singletons. This TCR derives from a human donor in a cohort sampled during active COVID-19. The specimen sequenced was peripheral blood.

CDR3 nucleotide sequence: TGCGCCAGCAGTGAGTCGATTTCGGCTAGCAGTGACGAGCAGTACTTC. As protein: CASSESISASSDEQYF. The chain employs TRBV10-2 and TRBJ2-7; maybe TRBD2 (5 bases). The germline V gene has CDR1 WSHSY and CDR2 SAAADI. The ends were cut back, 0 bases at V and 5 bases at J, with 17 bases in the middle. The CDR3 is 16 residues long.